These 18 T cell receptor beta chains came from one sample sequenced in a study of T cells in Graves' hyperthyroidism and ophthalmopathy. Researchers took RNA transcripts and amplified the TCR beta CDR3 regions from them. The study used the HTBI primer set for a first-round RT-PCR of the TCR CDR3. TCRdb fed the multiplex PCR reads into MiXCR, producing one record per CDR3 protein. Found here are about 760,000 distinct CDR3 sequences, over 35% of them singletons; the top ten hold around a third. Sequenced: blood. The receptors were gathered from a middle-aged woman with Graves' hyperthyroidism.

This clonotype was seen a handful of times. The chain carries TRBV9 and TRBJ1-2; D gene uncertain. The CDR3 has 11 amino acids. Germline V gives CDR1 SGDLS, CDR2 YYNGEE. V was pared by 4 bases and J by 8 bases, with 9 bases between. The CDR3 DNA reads TGTGCCAGCAGCCGGGATAGGGGCTACACCTTC. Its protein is CASSRDRGYTF.

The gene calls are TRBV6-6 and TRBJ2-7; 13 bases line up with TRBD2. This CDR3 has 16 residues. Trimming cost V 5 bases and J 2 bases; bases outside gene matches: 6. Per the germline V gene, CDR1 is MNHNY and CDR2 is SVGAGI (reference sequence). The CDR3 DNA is TGTGCCAGCAGTCCTCGGACTAGCGGGGGACCCTACGAGCAGTACTTC. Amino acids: CASSPRTSGGPYEQYF.

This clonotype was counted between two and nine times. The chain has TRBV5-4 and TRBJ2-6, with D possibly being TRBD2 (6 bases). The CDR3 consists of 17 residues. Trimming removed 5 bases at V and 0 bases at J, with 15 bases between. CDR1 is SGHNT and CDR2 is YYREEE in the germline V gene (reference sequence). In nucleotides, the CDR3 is TGTGCCAGCAGATCCCTCGGGGGAAGCTCTGGGGCCAACGTCCTGACTTTC. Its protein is CASRSLGGSSGANVLTF.

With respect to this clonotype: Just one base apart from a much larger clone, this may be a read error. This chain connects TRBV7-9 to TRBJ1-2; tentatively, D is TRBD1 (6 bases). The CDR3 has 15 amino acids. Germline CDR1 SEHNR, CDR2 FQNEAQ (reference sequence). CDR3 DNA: TGTGCCGGCAGCTTATCGCAGGGACAATCCTATGGCTACACCTTC. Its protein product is CAGSLSQGQSYGYTF. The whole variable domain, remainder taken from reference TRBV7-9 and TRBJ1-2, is DTGVSQNPRHKITKRGQNVTFRCDPISEHNRLYWYRQTLGQGPEFLTYFQNEAQLEKSRLLSDRFSAERPKGSFSTLEIQRTEQGDSAMYLCAGSLSQGQSYGYTFGSGTRLTVV.

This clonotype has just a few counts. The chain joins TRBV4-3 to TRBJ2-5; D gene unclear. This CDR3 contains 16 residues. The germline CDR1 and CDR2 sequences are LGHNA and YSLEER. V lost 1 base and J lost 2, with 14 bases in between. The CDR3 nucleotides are TGCGCCAGCAGCCAAGTTGGGCCCGGGTCACAAGAGACCCAGTACTTC. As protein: CASSQVGPGSQETQYF.

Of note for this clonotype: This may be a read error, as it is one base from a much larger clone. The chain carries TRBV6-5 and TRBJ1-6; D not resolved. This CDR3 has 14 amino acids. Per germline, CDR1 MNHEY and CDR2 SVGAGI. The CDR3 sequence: CASSYSNPYQPPHF. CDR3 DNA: TGTGCCAGCAGTTACTCGAATCCATATCAACCCCCCCACTTT.

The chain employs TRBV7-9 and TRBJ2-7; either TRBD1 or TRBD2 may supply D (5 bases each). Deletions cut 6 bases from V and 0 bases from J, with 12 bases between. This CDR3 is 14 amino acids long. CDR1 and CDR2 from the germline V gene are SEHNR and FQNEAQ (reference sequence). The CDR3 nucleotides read TGTGCCAGCAGTTACGGGGACCGCTCCTACGAGCAGTACTTC. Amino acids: CASSYGDRSYEQYF.

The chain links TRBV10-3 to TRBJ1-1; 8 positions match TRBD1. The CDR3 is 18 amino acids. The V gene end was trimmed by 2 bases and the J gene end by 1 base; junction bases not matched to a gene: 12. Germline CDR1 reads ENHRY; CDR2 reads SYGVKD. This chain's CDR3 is CAISEKVDREIGNTEAFF. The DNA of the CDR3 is TGTGCCATCAGTGAGAAAGTGGACAGGGAGATTGGGAACACTGAAGCTTTCTTT.

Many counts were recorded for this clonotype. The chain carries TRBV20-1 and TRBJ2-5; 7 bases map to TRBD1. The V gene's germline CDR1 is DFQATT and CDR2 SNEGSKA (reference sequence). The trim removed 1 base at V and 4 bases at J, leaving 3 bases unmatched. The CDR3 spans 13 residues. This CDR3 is CSARVPGGETQYF. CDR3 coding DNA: TGCAGTGCTAGAGTGCCAGGGGGAGAGACCCAGTACTTC.

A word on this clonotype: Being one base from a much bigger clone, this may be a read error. CDR3 region: CVSSLGLADYEQYF. In DNA form, the CDR3 reads TGTGTCAGCAGCTTAGGACTAGCGGACTACGAGCAGTACTTC. J is TRBJ2-7 and V is TRBV13, with 10 bases that match TRBD2. This CDR3 region has 14 residues. Germline loops: CDR1 PRHDT, CDR2 FYEKMQ (reference sequence).

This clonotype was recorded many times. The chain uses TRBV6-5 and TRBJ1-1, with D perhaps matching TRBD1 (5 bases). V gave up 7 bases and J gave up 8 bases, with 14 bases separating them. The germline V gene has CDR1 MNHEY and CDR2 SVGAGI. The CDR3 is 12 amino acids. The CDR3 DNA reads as TGTGCCAGCAACGAGAACAGGAACGAAGCTTTCTTT. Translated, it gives CASNENRNEAFF.

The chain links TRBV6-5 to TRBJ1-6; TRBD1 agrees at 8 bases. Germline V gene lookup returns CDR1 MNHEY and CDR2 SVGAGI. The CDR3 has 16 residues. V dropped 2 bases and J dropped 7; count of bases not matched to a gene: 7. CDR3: CASSYGTGGVNSPLHF. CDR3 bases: TGTGCCAGCAGTTACGGCACAGGGGGGGTGAATTCACCCCTCCACTTT.

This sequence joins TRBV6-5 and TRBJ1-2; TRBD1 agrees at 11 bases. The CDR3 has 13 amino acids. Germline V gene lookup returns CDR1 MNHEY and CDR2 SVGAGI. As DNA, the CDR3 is TGTGCTAGTGTCCGGACAGGGGGCAACGGCTACACCTTC. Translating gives CASVRTGGNGYTF.

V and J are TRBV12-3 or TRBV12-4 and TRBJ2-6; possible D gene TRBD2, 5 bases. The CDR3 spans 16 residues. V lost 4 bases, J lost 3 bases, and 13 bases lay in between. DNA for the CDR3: TGTGCCAGCAGTTACCAGCTTGAGGGTGGGGCCAACGTCCTGACTTTC. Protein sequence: CASSYQLEGGANVLTF.

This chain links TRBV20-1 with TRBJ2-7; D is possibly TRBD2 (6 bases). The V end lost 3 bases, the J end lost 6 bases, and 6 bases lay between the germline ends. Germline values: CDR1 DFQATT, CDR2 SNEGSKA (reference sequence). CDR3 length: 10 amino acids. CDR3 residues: CSARGGEQYF. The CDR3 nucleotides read TGCAGTGCTAGGGGGGGCGAGCAGTACTTC.

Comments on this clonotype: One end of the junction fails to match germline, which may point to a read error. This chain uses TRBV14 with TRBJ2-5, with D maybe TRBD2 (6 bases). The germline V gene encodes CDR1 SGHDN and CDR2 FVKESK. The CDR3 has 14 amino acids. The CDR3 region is CAGSPLAGGETQYF. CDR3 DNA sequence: TGTGCCGGCAGTCCCCTAGCCGGAGGGGAGACCCAGTACTTC.

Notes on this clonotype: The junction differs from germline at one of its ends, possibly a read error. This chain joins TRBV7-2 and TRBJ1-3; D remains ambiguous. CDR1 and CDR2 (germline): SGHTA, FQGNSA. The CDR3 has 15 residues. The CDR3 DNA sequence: TGTGCCAGCAGCCAACAAGGACTCTCTGGAAACACCGTATATTTT. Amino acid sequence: CASSQQGLSGNTVYF.

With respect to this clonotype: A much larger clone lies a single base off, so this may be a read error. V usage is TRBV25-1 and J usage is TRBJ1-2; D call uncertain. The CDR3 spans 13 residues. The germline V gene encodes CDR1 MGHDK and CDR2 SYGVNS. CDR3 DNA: TGTGCCGGCAGTGAATATACCTGGGATGGCTACACCTTC. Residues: CAGSEYTWDGYTF.